This entry features one TCR beta chain sequence. This receptor's antigen is unknown. No base-level quality is on record; no much larger clone is a single base apart. The same CDR3 can be traced to other DNA sequences in this sample. Taken from cysteine to phenylalanine, the CDR3 has 12 residues. Only CDR3 DNA is held: 36 bases, read in frame from base 1. CDR1 is given as MNHEY and CDR2 as SMNVEV, both from the germline V gene (reference sequence). From V the trimming removes 4 bases and from J it removes 4 bases, while the gene matches leave 0 bases of the junction unaccounted for. Blood samples were collected up to 4 times in the first month after transplant and then at least monthly when available. Library preparation employed the immunoSEQ multiplex PCR assay. For most patients, high-throughput TCR-beta CDR3 sequencing of genomic DNA was performed by Adaptive Biotechnologies. Processing in the source paper ran as follows. TCR sequencing data for around 19 patients were retrieved from Adaptive's ImmunoSEQ software; three other patients were processed with MiXCR and VDJtools. CDR3 nucleotide sequences shared between donor and recipient were removed because their origin could not be assigned. Alloreactive clones required at least 2-fold expansion over unstimulated cells and minimum CFSE-low frequency of 0.002% (template counts) or 0.001% (read counts). A clone was considered mappable if detected in the sequenced pre-transplant spleen, lymph node, or MLR CFSE-low populations of the donor or recipient. Cumulative frequency of alloreactive clones was calculated as a percentage of all sequences weighted by copy number. In TCRdb, the immuneACCESS table is reduced to in-frame sequences with V and J assigned. These tables do not hold every clone; where another copy was compared, an unresolved V gene accounts for under half, and the others remain unexplained. The V and J calls and clone size are taken from that table; D and trimming were inferred from the DNA. Recorded for this sample are about 98,000 clones; roughly 83% of them occurred a single time. Almost 1.5% of the sample is held by the ten biggest clonotypes.

The entry originates in a study of graft-versus-host responses after intestinal transplantation (dated by TCRdb to about 2021). Background for the entire study: Recipients received multivisceral, liver-intestinal, or isolated intestinal transplants. Anti-thymocyte globulin induction was given to all recipients, followed by maintenance tacrolimus and steroids for about 3 years. After intestinal transplantation, graft-versus-host and host-versus-graft alloreactive T cell clones in the graft, circulation and bone marrow were tracked using bulk TCR-beta CDR3 sequencing. To identify alloreactive clones, pre-transplant mixed lymphocyte reaction products were sequenced and then compared with unstimulated pre-transplant donor and recipient T cells. A cohort of about 25 intestinal transplant recipients, including one retransplant, was enrolled, and a few patients lacking pretransplant specimens were excluded. A peak of at least 4% donor T cells among recipient peripheral blood mononuclear cells was the definition used for donor T cell macrochimerism. Rather than going through the commercial service, samples from three later patients were sequenced in-house on an Illumina MiSeq and processed with MiXCR. Overall results and qualifications from the work: Conclusions were limited by the relatively low number and heterogeneity of intestinal transplant patients. GvH clones turned up in recipient bone marrow, with some appearing earlier in ileal mucosa or blood, a pattern consistent with an intestinal mucosal origin. Early after transplant, declines in HvG clones were associated with peak levels of circulating GvH clones. High GvH to HvG T cell clonal ratios were observed in the allografts of patients with donor T cell macrochimerism.

The rearrangement combines TRBV27 with TRBJ1-2, with 7 middle bases fitting TRBD1. The sample here was PBMCs, taken 255 days after intestinal transplant. The clonotype originates from a human patient who received an intestinal transplant, so some T cells may come from the graft donor. Here is the DNA: TGTGCCAGCAGTTCAGGGGGCTATGGCTACACCTTC. Translated, it reads CASSSGGYGYTF.